The rows below give T cell receptor beta chains drawn from one sample of a study of long-term antiretroviral therapy in people with HIV. Generated by immunoSEQ multiplex PCR, the TCRdb table keeps only in-frame clones and is missing some. The sample includes 24,000 or so clones, roughly 85% seen only once; the top ten take about 9.2%. Sequenced here: unsorted PBMCs, sampled 2.3 years after starting antiretroviral therapy. These receptors originate from a man aged 40-50 years with HIV. The conserved cysteine and the conserved F or W are not part of the CDR3 here. Fields, in order: J gene, V gene, D gene, CDR3 protein. A D gene is named only where the DNA matches it firmly.

>TRBJ2-4|TRBV18|NA
ASSPGAKNIQY
>TRBJ2-3|TRBV19|TRBD2
ASRPPGRATDTQY
>TRBJ2-7|TRBV27|NA
ASSPGLETYEQY
>TRBJ2-7|TRBV13|TRBD1
ASSSPGQGAYEQY
>TRBJ1-2|TRBV7-9|TRBD1
ASSTGTGDYGYT
>TRBJ1-2|TRBV6-1|TRBD1
ASSEGTGGNYGYT
>TRBJ2-5|TRBV29-1|TRBD2
SVEVDVVGGSLETQY
>TRBJ1-3|TRBV9|NA
ASSVETARLGNTIY
>TRBJ1-2|TRBV6-5|NA
ASSYSPRGSSEGYT
>TRBJ2-2|TRBV7-8|NA
ASSLLVGGGETGELF
>TRBJ2-5|TRBV2|NA
ASSGQGGPKETQY
>TRBJ2-1|TRBV7-8|NA
ASSPGTEVNEQF
>TRBJ2-7|TRBV7-3|NA
ASSLAYYEQY
>TRBJ2-5|TRBV6-5|TRBD1
ASSYPGQGVGETQY
>TRBJ2-1|TRBV9|NA
ASSEGGAGPYNEQF
>TRBJ2-1|TRBV7-9|TRBD2
ASSALGTSGSNEQF
>TRBJ2-2|TRBV19|NA
ASSPQGIGELF
>TRBJ2-3|TRBV9|TRBD2
ASSVALAVTDTQY
>TRBJ2-7|TRBV4-2|TRBD1
ASSQWTGDYYEQY
>TRBJ2-2|TRBV6-1|NA
ASCWIPSGTGELF
>TRBJ1-1|TRBV11-2|NA
ASSLRGNTEAF
>TRBJ2-7|TRBV6-6|TRBD1
ASSPTWTGTYEQY
>TRBJ2-2|TRBV2|TRBD1
ASSKTGVNTGELF
>TRBJ1-5|TRBV15|NA
ATSTGLSNQPQH
>TRBJ1-3|TRBV2|NA
ASSDTGSGNTIY
>TRBJ2-7|TRBV6-6|NA
ASSQGRTYEQY
>TRBJ1-1|TRBV6-1|NA
ASIKGGNTEAF
>TRBJ2-4|TRBV2|NA
ASSEYLDLRGKNIQY
>TRBJ2-1|TRBV6-6|TRBD2
ASSYSLAGYNEQF
>TRBJ1-6|TRBV6-4|NA
ASRQSNSYNSPLH
>TRBJ2-2|TRBV9|NA
ASSGGEAGRGYTGELF
>TRBJ2-5|TRBV30|NA
AWSASQETQY
>TRBJ1-5|TRBV6-6|TRBD1
ASSSSRDRGQPQH
>TRBJ2-1|TRBV7-3|NA
ASSLTGGSYNEQF
>TRBJ2-7|TRBV10-3|NA
AISESLLKDYEQY
>TRBJ1-4|TRBV10-3|NA
AISESHSTNEKLF
>TRBJ2-7|TRBV5-5|NA
ASSLQGGPHEQY
>TRBJ1-1|TRBV2|NA
ASSRTIFDRRAEAF
>TRBJ1-1|TRBV2|NA
ASIIGKLNTEAF
>TRBJ1-6|TRBV21-1|NA
ASSKTTGTGKGRSPLH
>TRBJ1-1|TRBV20-1|NA
SANKVEEAF
>TRBJ2-1|TRBV5-4|TRBD2
ASSSEGLPDNEQF
>TRBJ2-7|TRBV27|TRBD2
ASSPSGDNYYEQY
>TRBJ1-6|TRBV5-1|TRBD1
ASSLGQGNNSPLH
>TRBJ1-1|TRBV5-1|NA
ASSLVFPNTEAF
>TRBJ1-5|TRBV10-2|NA
ASSESKGYYSNQPQH
>TRBJ2-7|TRBV6-1|TRBD1
ASSADRGRNYEQY
>TRBJ1-2|TRBV5-1|NA
ASSPPSSRRRSNYGYT
>TRBJ1-1|TRBV4-1|NA
ASGVMNTEAF
>TRBJ1-1|TRBV18|NA
ASSPTPHRLNTEAF
>TRBJ2-3|TRBV19|TRBD1
ASSIGLRAGGFTDTQY
>TRBJ2-7|TRBV5-1|TRBD1
ASSPGTELTYEQY
>TRBJ2-1|TRBV27|NA
ASRRGHNEQF
>TRBJ1-2|TRBV10-2|NA
ASSEDTSRANYGYT
>TRBJ1-4|TRBV11-2|NA
ASSTPRGAKWEKLF
>TRBJ2-1|TRBV20-1|NA
SVTDYNEQF
>TRBJ2-1|TRBV11-3|TRBD2
ASSPTSGGSREQF